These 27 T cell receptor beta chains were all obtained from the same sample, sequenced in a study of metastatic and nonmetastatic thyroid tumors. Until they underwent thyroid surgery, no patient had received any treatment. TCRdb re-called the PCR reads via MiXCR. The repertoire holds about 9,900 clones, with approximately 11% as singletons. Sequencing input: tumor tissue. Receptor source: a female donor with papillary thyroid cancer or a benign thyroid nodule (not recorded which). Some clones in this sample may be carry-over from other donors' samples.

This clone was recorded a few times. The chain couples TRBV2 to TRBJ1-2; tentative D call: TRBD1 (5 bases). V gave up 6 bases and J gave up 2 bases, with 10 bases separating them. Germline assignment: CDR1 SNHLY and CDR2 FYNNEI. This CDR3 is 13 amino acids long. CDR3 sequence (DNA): TGTGCCAGCAGGGGGACTAGGAACTATGGCTACACCTTC. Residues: CASRGTRNYGYTF.

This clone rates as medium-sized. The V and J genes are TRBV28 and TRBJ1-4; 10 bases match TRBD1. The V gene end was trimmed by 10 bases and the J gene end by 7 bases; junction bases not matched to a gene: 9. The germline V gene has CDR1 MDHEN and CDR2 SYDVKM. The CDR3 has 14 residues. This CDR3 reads CATSLTGGIEKLFF. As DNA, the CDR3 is TGTGCCACCTCCTTGACAGGGGGCATTGAAAAACTGTTTTTT.

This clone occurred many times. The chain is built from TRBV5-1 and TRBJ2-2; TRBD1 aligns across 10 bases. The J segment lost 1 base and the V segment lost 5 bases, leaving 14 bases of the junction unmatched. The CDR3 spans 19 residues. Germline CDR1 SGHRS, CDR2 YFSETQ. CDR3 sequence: CASRKRQGARVVNTGELFF. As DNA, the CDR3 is TGCGCCAGCAGGAAGAGACAGGGGGCGCGAGTGGTGAACACCGGGGAGCTGTTTTTT.

This chain's CDR3 is CSAPTPGHYEQYF. The CDR3 nucleotides are TGCAGTGCTCCGACTCCCGGCCACTACGAGCAGTACTTC. This sequence joins TRBV20-1 and TRBJ2-7; no firm D call. Germline CDR1 and CDR2: DFQATT and SNEGSKA (reference sequence). V shed 5 bases and J shed 3 bases, with 14 bases lying between them. The CDR3 has 13 amino acids.

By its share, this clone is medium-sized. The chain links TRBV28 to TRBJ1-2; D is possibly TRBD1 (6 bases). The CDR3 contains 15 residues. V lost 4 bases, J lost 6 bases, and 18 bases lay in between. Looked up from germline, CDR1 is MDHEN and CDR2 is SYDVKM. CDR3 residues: CASSSLGGAEDGYTF. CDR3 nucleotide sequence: TGTGCCAGCAGTTCCCTAGGGGGGGCCGAGGATGGCTACACCTTC.

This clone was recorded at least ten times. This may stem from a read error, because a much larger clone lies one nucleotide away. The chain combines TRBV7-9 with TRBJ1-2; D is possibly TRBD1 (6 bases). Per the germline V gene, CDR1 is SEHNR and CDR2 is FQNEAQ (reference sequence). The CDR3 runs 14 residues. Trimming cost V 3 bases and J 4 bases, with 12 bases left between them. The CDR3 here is CASSLGLRGYGYTF. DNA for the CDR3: TGTGCCAGCAGCTTGGGCCTCAGGGGCTATGGCTACACCTTC.

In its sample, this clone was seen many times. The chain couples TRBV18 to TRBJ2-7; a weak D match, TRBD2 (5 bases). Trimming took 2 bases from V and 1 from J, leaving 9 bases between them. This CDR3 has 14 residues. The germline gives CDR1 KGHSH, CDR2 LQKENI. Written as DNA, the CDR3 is TGTGCCAGCTCACCAAGGACTGAATCCTACGAGCAGTACTTC. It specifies CASSPRTESYEQYF. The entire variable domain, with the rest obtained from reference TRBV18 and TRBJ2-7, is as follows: NAGVMQNPRHLVRRRGQEARLRCSPMKGHSHVYWYRQLPEEGLKFMVYLQKENIIDESGMPKERFSAEFPKEGPSILRIQQVVRGDSAAYFCASSPRTESYEQYFGPGTRLTVT.

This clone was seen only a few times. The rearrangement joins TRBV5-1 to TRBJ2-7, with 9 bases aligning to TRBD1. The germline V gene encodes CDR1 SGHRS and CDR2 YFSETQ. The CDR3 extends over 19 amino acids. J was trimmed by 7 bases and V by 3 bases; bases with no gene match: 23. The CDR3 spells CASSSDRGWESGVVKEQYF. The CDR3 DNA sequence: TGCGCCAGCAGCTCCGACAGGGGGTGGGAAAGCGGGGTGGTAAAGGAGCAGTACTTC.

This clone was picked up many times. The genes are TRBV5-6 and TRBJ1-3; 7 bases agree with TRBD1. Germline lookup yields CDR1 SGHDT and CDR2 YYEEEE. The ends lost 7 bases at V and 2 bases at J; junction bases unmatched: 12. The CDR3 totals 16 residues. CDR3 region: CASGYRGPRAGNTIYF. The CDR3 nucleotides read TGTGCCAGCGGTTACAGGGGTCCCCGCGCTGGAAACACCATATATTTT.

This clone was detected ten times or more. The CDR3 coding sequence is TGTGCCAGCAGCCAATCGGGGCAGCCGGCTACGAAGCAGTACTTC. Translation: CASSQSGQPATKQYF. The rearrangement joins TRBV14 to TRBJ2-7; D is tentatively TRBD1 or TRBD2 (5 bases each). V was clipped by 2 bases and J by 8 bases, with 19 bases between them. The germline V gene encodes CDR1 SGHDN and CDR2 FVKESK. The CDR3 covers 15 residues.

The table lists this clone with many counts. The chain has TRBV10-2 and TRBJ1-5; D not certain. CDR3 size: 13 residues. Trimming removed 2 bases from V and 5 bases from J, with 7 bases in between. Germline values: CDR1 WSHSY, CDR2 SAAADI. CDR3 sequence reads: CASSEIRDQPQHF. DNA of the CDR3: TGCGCCAGCAGTGAGATTCGGGATCAGCCCCAGCATTTT.

CDR3 loop: CASSRGTANEKLFF. The CDR3 nucleotides are TGTGCCAGCAGCAGGGGGACGGCTAATGAAAAACTGTTTTTT. The chain uses TRBV7-8 and TRBJ1-4, with D tentatively TRBD1 (6 bases). Germline CDR1 and CDR2: SGHVS and FQNEAQ. The CDR3 sequence is 14 residues long. V was shortened by 5 bases and J by 3 bases, with 10 bases between the two germline ends.

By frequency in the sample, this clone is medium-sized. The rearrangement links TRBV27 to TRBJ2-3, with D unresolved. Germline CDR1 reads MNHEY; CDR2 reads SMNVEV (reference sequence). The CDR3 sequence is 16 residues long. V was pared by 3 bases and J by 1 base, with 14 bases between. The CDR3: CASSLARGSRTDTQYF. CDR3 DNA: TGTGCCAGCAGTTTGGCCCGTGGATCCCGCACAGATACGCAGTATTTT.

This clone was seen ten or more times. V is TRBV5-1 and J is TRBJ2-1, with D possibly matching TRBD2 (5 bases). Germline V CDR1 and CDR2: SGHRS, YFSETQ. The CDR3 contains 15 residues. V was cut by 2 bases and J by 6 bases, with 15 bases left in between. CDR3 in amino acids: CASSLSNGVGNEQFF. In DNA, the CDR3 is TGCGCCAGCAGCTTATCCAACGGGGTAGGCAATGAGCAGTTCTTC. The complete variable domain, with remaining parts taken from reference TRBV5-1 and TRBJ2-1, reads KAGVTQTPRYLIKTRGQQVTLSCSPISGHRSVSWYQQTPGQGLQFLFEYFSETQRNKGNFPGRFSGRQFSNSRSEMNVSTLELGDSALYLCASSLSNGVGNEQFFGPGTRLTVL.

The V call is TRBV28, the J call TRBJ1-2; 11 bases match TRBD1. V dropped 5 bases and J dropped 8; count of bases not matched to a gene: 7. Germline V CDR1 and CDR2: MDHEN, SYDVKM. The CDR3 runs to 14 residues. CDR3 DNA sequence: TGTGCCAGCAGTCTTGGACAGGGGGCGAGGGGCTACACCTTC. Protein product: CASSLGQGARGYTF.

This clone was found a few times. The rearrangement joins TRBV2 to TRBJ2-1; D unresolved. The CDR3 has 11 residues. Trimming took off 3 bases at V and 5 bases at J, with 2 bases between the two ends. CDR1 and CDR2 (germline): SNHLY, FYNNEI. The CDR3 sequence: CASSEDNEQFF. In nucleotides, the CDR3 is TGTGCCAGCAGTGAGGACAATGAGCAGTTCTTC.

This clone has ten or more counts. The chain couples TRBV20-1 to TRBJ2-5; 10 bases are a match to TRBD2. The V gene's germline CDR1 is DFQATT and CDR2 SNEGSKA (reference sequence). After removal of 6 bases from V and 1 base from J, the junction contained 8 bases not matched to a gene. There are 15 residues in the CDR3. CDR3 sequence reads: CSARGLAEPQETQYF. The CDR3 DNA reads TGCAGTGCCCGCGGACTAGCGGAGCCCCAAGAGACCCAGTACTTC.

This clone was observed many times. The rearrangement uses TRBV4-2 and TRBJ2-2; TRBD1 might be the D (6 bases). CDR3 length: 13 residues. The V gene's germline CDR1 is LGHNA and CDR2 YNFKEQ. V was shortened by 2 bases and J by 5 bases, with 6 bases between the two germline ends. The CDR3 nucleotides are TGTGCCAGCAGCCAAACAGGGACCGGGGAGCTGTTTTTT. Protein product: CASSQTGTGELFF.

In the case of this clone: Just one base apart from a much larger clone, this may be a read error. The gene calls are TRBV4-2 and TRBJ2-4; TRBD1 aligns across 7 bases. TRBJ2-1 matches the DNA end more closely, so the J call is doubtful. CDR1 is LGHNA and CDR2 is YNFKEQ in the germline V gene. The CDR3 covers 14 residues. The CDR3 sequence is CASSQDLDRCEQFF. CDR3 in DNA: TGTGCCAGCAGCCAAGATCTGGACAGGTGTGAGCAGTTCTTC.

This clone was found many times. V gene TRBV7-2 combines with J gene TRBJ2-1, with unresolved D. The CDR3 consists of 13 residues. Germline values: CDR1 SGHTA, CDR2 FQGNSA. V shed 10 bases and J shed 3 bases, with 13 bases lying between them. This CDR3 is CATHILDYNEQFF. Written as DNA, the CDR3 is TGTGCCACTCATATACTTGACTACAATGAGCAGTTCTTC.

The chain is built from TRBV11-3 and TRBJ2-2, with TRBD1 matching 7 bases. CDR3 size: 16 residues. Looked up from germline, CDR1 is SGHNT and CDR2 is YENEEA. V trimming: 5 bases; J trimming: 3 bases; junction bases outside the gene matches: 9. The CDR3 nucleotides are TGTGCCAGCAGCCCCAGACAGGGTTTAGACACCGGGGAGCTGTTTTTT. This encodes CASSPRQGLDTGELFF.

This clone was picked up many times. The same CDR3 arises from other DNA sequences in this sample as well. The CDR3 protein is CSASVTSGRTEETQYF. The CDR3 DNA sequence: TGCAGTGCTAGTGTGACTAGCGGGAGAACTGAAGAGACCCAGTACTTC. The chain carries TRBV20-1 and TRBJ2-5, with TRBD2 matching 12 bases. This CDR3 spans 16 amino acids. Germline-derived CDR1 and CDR2 are DFQATT and SNEGSKA (reference sequence). J lost 3 bases, V lost 3 bases, and 8 bases had no gene match.

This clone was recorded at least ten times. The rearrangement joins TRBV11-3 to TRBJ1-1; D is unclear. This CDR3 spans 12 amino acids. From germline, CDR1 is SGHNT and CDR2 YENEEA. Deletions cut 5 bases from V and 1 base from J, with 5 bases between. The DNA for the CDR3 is TGTGCCAGCAGCAAGGAGAACACTGAAGCTTTCTTT. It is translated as CASSKENTEAFF.

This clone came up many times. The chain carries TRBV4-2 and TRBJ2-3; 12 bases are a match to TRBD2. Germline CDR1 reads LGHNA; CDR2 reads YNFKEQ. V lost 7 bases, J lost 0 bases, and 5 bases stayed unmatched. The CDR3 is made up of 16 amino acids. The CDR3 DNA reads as TGTGCCAGCACCCCGGGACTAGCGGGTAGCACAGATACGCAGTATTTT. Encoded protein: CASTPGLAGSTDTQYF.

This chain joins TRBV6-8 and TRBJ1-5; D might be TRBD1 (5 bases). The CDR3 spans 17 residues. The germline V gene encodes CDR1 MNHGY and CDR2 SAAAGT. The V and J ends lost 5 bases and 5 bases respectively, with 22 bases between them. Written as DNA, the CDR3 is TGTGCCAGCAGTCCCCTTGGGAGAGGGCCGGGGGATCAGCCCCAGCATTTT. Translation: CASSPLGRGPGDQPQHF.

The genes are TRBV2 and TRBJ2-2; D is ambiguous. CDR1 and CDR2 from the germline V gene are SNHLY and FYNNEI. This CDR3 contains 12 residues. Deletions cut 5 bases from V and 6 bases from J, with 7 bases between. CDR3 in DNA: TGTGCCAGCAGTCGAGGATCCGGGGAGCTGTTTTTT. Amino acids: CASSRGSGELFF.

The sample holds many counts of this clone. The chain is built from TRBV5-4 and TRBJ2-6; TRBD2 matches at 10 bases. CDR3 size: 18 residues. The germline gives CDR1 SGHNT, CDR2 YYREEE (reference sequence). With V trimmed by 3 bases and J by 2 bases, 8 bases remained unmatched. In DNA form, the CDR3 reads TGTGCCAGCAGCTCCGGCCGACTAGCGGGCACTGGGGCCAACGTCCTGACTTTC. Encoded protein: CASSSGRLAGTGANVLTF.